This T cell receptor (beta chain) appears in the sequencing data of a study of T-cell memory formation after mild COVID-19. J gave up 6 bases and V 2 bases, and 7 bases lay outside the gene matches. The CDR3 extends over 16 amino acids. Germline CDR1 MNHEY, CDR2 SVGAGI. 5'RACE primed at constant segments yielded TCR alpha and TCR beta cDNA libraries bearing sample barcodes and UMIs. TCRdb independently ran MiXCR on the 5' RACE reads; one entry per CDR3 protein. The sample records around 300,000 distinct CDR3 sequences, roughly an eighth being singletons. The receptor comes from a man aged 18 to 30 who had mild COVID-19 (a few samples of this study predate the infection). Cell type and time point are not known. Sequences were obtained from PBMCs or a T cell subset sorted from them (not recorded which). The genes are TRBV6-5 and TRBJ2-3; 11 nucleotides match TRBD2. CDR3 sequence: CASSYVSGGAKDTQYF. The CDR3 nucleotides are TGTGCCAGCAGTTACGTTAGCGGGGGGGCCAAGGATACGCAGTATTTT.